Listed below are T cell receptor beta chains from one sample, sequenced in a study of shared clonotypes between healthy human individuals. Profiling relied on immunoSEQ multiplex PCR, and the TCRdb table lists in-frame clones only, not all of them. The sample yields some 530,000 clones, around 73% seen once. The sample consisted of PBMCs. The receptors shown here come from a middle-aged woman in good health. Some clones in this sample may be carry-over from other donors' samples. CDR3s include the opening cysteine and the closing phenylalanine or tryptophan. Each record gives: clone size, V gene, J gene, D gene, CDR3 DNA, CDR3 protein. D genes are given only for firm matches. Clone size is not always given. Where it is, it says once, few, many or a class for expanded clones.

NA	TRBV6-6	TRBJ2-7	NA	TGTGCCAGCAGTTACGGACCAAACTACGAGCAGTACTTC	CASSYGPNYEQYF
NA	TRBV7-6	TRBJ2-7	NA	TGTGCCAGCAGCCCCCTGGCAGGACCCTACGAGCAGTACTTC	CASSPLAGPYEQYF
NA	TRBV9	TRBJ2-1	TRBD2	TGTGCCAGCAGCGGCCTAGCGGGGGCCGGCAATGAGCAGTTCTTC	CASSGLAGAGNEQFF
NA	TRBV6-1	TRBJ2-7	NA	TGTGCCAGCCTGGGAACAGGGCCTTACGAGCAGTACTTC	CASLGTGPYEQYF
NA	TRBV9	TRBJ2-5	NA	TGTGCCAGCAGCGCGACTAATCAAGAGACCCAGTACTTC	CASSATNQETQYF
few	TRBV10-3	TRBJ2-2	NA	TGTGCCATCAGCCCGGACAGAAACACCGGGGAGCTGTTTTTT	CAISPDRNTGELFF
NA	TRBV14	TRBJ1-4	NA	TGTGCCAGCAGCCAAAGACTGGCTGGAGTGGCCGGTGAAAAACTGTTTTTT	CASSQRLAGVAGEKLFF
NA	TRBV28	TRBJ1-5	NA	TGTGCCAGCAGACAGGGAACCAGGGGTAGCAATCAGCCCCAGCATTTT	CASRQGTRGSNQPQHF
once	TRBV27	TRBJ2-7	NA	TGTGCCAGCAGTTTTACGAGGGACTTCCTCTACGAGCAGTACTTC	CASSFTRDFLYEQYF
NA	TRBV15	TRBJ2-7	NA	TGTGCCACCAGCACCCGGACTGTGAGCCACGAGCAGTACTTC	CATSTRTVSHEQYF
NA	TRBV29-1	TRBJ2-1	TRBD2	TGCAGCGTATTCGGACTAGCGGGAGGGTACAATGAGCAGTTCTTC	CSVFGLAGGYNEQFF
NA	TRBV28	TRBJ1-5	TRBD1	TGTGCCAGCAGTCCACCGGACAGGGGAAATCAGCCCCAGCATTTT	CASSPPDRGNQPQHF
few	TRBV5-1	TRBJ2-2	NA	TGCGCCAGCAGCGGAACGGGGGCGAACACCGGGGAGCTGTTTTTT	CASSGTGANTGELFF
NA	TRBV5-5	TRBJ2-7	NA	TGTGCCAGCAGCGCCCAGGGGACACGTTACGAGCAGTACTTC	CASSAQGTRYEQYF
few	TRBV19	TRBJ1-2	NA	TGTGCCAGTAGTACCAGACAGGTTAACTATGGCTACACCTTC	CASSTRQVNYGYTF
NA	TRBV21-1	TRBJ1-5	NA	TGTGCCAGCAGCTCCCACCGGGACAGGGGATGTCAGCCCCAGCATTTT	CASSSHRDRGCQPQHF
NA	TRBV10-3	TRBJ2-2	TRBD1	TGTGCCATCAGTCCCCTTACAGGGGGCCAGAACACCGGGGAGCTGTTTTTT	CAISPLTGGQNTGELFF
NA	TRBV30	TRBJ2-3	TRBD1	TGTGCCTGGTCCCAGGGGGTGGCAGATGCGCAGTATTTT	CAWSQGVADAQYF
NA	TRBV5-4	TRBJ2-1	NA	TGTGCCAGCAGCGATAGGAAGCTCCCCCAAGCAGATGAGCAGTTCTTC	CASSDRKLPQADEQFF
NA	TRBV4-3	TRBJ1-1	NA	TGCGCCAGCAGCCAAGGGTACGGTATGGGCCGAAAAAATGAAGCTTTCTTT	CASSQGYGMGRKNEAFF
NA	TRBV19	TRBJ2-7	NA	TGTGCCAGTAGTCCTGTAGGGCAATACGAGCAGTACTTC	CASSPVGQYEQYF
NA	TRBV29-1	TRBJ1-4	NA	TGCAGCGCTGGACGCCGGGGTGAAAAACTGTTTTTT	CSAGRRGEKLFF